This is a list of T cell receptor beta chains from one sample in a study of T cells in Graves' hyperthyroidism and ophthalmopathy. TCRdb re-called the multiplex PCR reads with MiXCR, one entry per CDR3 protein. The sample includes hundreds of thousands of distinct CDR3 sequences, about 15% of them seen just once. The sample taken for sequencing was blood. Receptor source: a woman aged 18-29 years with Graves' hyperthyroidism. Both conserved end residues are part of each CDR3. D genes are given only for firm matches. Clone size is given for some rows only: seen once, a few or many times, or a class if the clone is expanded.

-	TRBV7-9	-	TRBJ2-1	CVSSLTEQFF	TGTGTCAGCAGCTTAACTGAGCAGTTCTTC
many	TRBV2	TRBD2	TRBJ2-3	CASSEAYLAGYSTDTQYF	TGTGCCAGCAGTGAAGCGTACCTAGCGGGTTATAGCACAGATACGCAGTATTTT
many	TRBV7-8	-	TRBJ2-3	CASSQANTGRYTDTQYF	TGTGCCAGCAGCCAGGCTAATACAGGAAGATACACAGATACGCAGTATTTT
many	TRBV7-6	-	TRBJ2-7	CASSSDLGGYEQYF	TGTGCCAGCAGCTCGGACCTGGGGGGATACGAGCAGTACTTC
few	TRBV7-2	-	TRBJ1-3	CASSPRPGRNTIYF	TGTGCCAGCAGCCCCCGCCCGGGTCGAAACACCATATATTTT
many	TRBV20-1	TRBD2	TRBJ2-1	CSARAPGLAAYNEQFF	TGCAGTGCTAGGGCCCCGGGACTAGCTGCTTACAATGAGCAGTTCTTC
-	TRBV6-2/TRBV6-3	-	TRBJ1-1	CASSYSTLGTEAFF	TGTGCCAGCAGTTACTCGACGCTGGGCACTGAAGCTTTCTTT
-	TRBV7-3	-	TRBJ2-3	CASSFFDRDTQYF	TGTGCCAGCAGCTTCTTTGACAGAGATACGCAGTATTTT
many	TRBV24-1	-	TRBJ2-5	CATSDPTGREQETQYF	TGTGCCACCAGTGATCCGACAGGCCGAGAGCAAGAGACCCAGTACTTC
many	TRBV27	TRBD2	TRBJ2-2	CASMPGRIGELFF	TGTGCCAGCATGCCCGGGAGGATCGGGGAGCTGTTTTTT
many	TRBV7-2	-	TRBJ1-1	CASSLGWEEGITEAFF	TGTGCCAGCAGCTTAGGGTGGGAGGAGGGTATCACTGAAGCTTTCTTT
many	TRBV20-1	-	TRBJ2-1	CSARARRGEQFF	TGCAGTGCTAGAGCCCGTAGGGGCGAGCAGTTCTTC
few	TRBV20-1	TRBD2	TRBJ2-7	CSARRTSGALFSYEQYF	TGCAGTGCCAGGAGGACTAGCGGGGCCTTATTCTCCTACGAGCAGTACTTC
many	TRBV4-1	-	TRBJ2-5	CASSKRVEETQYF	TGCGCCAGCAGCAAACGGGTAGAGGAGACCCAGTACTTC
-	TRBV9	-	TRBJ2-1	CASSVGNFGVYNEQFF	TGTGCCAGCAGCGTAGGGAACTTCGGGGTGTACAATGAGCAGTTCTTC
few	TRBV29-1	-	TRBJ1-2	CSPWTAKYGYTF	TGCAGCCCATGGACAGCGAAGTATGGCTACACCTTC
few	TRBV12-3/TRBV12-4	-	TRBJ2-5	CASLGPGAQYF	TGTGCCAGCCTGGGGCCCGGGGCCCAGTACTTC
-	TRBV28	TRBD1	TRBJ2-5	CASQSVGGLETQYF	TGTGCCAGCCAATCGGTAGGGGGCCTTGAGACCCAGTACTTC